A selection of T cell receptor beta chains follows, all from one sample in a study of shared clonotypes between healthy human individuals. The assay was immunoSEQ multiplex PCR, and TCRdb's table has in-frame clones only and misses some. The sample holds about 2.2 million clones, 93% seen once. The sequencing sample was made of naive CD8+ T cells from PBMCs. These receptors came from a man between 18 and 35 years old in good health. Some clones in this sample may be carry-over from other donors' samples. CDR3s include the opening cysteine and the closing phenylalanine or tryptophan.

V	J	CDR3
TRBV7-8	TRBJ2-7	CASSSRIGTLTTYEQYF
TRBV5-6	TRBJ2-1	CASSLGVNEQFF
TRBV27	TRBJ1-1	CASSLVVSTEAFF
TRBV27	TRBJ2-7	CASSWGQGTYEQYF
TRBV28	TRBJ1-1	CASSSGGLEGTEAFF
TRBV5-1	TRBJ1-2	CASSLGQGPDGAGYTF
TRBV27	TRBJ1-1	CASSPVGGPTEAFF
TRBV7-9	TRBJ2-1	CASSLWRGGSYNEQFF
TRBV11-2	TRBJ2-1	CASSLGPGGRERLYNEQFF
TRBV19	TRBJ2-5	CASSKSYRGHRETQYF
TRBV11-2	TRBJ1-1	CASSFAGMNTEAFF
TRBV14	TRBJ2-1	CASSPGTSNNEQFF
TRBV5-4	TRBJ2-3	CASGWDTQYF
TRBV27	TRBJ2-7	CASSLIAGDIEQYF
TRBV9	TRBJ2-3	CASSVAGAQGTDTQYF
TRBV28	TRBJ2-3	CASRGRGQGFQDTQYF
TRBV5-1	TRBJ2-1	CASSLERRDYNEQFF
TRBV7-9	TRBJ2-7	CASSFPGPPEQYF
TRBV15	TRBJ2-7	CATSRVGLAEISSYEQYF
TRBV5-1	TRBJ2-7	CASSLGTGTYEQYF
TRBV9	TRBJ2-2	CASSVWGSSPNTGELFF
TRBV27	TRBJ2-1	CASSPGTSGNNEQFF
TRBV7-8	TRBJ2-7	CASSLYRENEQYF
TRBV5-6	TRBJ1-5	CASSLGSKPQHF
TRBV7-2	TRBJ2-4	CASKTGAFGLGQDIQYF